These 23 T cell receptor beta chains originate from one sample sequenced in a study of beta chain features in type 1 diabetes. Since all of the isolated RNA was reverse transcribed, expressed TCRB transcripts were what got sequenced. Using immunoSEQ multiplex PCR, the repertoire was profiled, and TCRdb retains in-frame clones only, with some absent. This table has under 400,000 clones, around 12% appearing once. Sequencing was done on a sample of naive CD4+ T cells from blood. These TCRs come from a man between 18 and 29 years old in good health.

This clone was seen a handful of times. CDR3 DNA sequence: TGTGCCAGCAACGAGATGGGACAGGCAAATTCACCCCTCCACTTT. This codes for CASNEMGQANSPLHF. V and J are TRBV7-9 and TRBJ1-6, with 8 nucleotides matching TRBD1. CDR3 length: 15 amino acids. V gave up 7 bases and J gave up 7 bases; unmatched junction bases: 9. The germline CDR1 and CDR2 sequences are SEHNR and FQNEAQ (reference sequence).

The chain has TRBV29-1 and TRBJ2-3; possibly TRBD2 for D (5 bases). This CDR3 comprises 12 residues. Germline lookup yields CDR1 SQVTM and CDR2 ANQGSEA. V was trimmed by 8 bases and J by 3 bases, leaving 12 bases between them. The DNA of the CDR3 is TGCAGCTTCGGGGATAGGACAGATACGCAGTATTTT. It specifies CSFGDRTDTQYF.

This clone was counted only a few times. The J gene is TRBJ2-2, the V gene TRBV5-1; 9 bases are a match to TRBD1. Trimming cost V 0 bases and J 5 bases; bases outside gene matches: 8. CDR3 length: 17 amino acids. Germline V gives CDR1 SGHRS, CDR2 YFSETQ. DNA of the CDR3: TGCGCCAGCAGCTTGGACAGGGGGCTGCGGGTTACCGGGGAGCTGTTTTTT. Translated, it gives CASSLDRGLRVTGELFF.

The rearrangement joins TRBV30 to TRBJ2-5, with 8 bases identical to TRBD2. V lost 2 bases to trimming and J lost 1 base; unmatched junction nucleotides: 3. This CDR3 is built from 14 residues. In germline, CDR1 is GTSNPN, CDR2 SVGIG (reference sequence). Here the CDR3 DNA reads TGTGCCTGGAGTCAGGGACTAGTCCAAGAGACCCAGTACTTC. Translating gives CAWSQGLVQETQYF. The entire variable domain, with the rest obtained from reference TRBV30 and TRBJ2-5, is as follows: SQTIHQWPATLVQPVGSPLSLECTVEGTSNPNLYWYRQAAGRGLQLLFYSVGIGQISSEVPQNLSASRPQDRQFILSSKKLLLSDSGFYLCAWSQGLVQETQYFGPGTRLLVL.

This clone has only a few counts. The chain uses TRBV2 and TRBJ2-3; possible D gene TRBD1, 7 bases. CDR1 is SNHLY, CDR2 FYNNEI, per germline. The V gene lost 5 bases and the J gene lost 7 bases, with 13 bases spanning the gap. The CDR3 loop spans 13 amino acids. The DNA for the CDR3 is TGTGCCAGCAGTCTGGAGGGGGCGAATACGCAGTATTTT. Translation gives CASSLEGANTQYF.

The chain joins TRBV7-2 to TRBJ2-3, with a possible D match to TRBD2 (6 bases). Germline V gives CDR1 SGHTA, CDR2 FQGNSA. Between the trimmed V and J ends, which lost 2 bases and 2 bases, there was a span of 17 bases. CDR3 size: 17 residues. In DNA, the CDR3 is TGTGCCAGCAGCTTAAGATCCGTGCGGGATTACACAGATACGCAGTATTTT. It codes for CASSLRSVRDYTDTQYF. Looking up the rest from reference TRBV7-2 and TRBJ2-3 gives the full variable domain: GAGVSQSPSNKVTEKGKDVELRCDPISGHTALYWYRQSLGQGLEFLIYFQGNSAPDKSGLPSDRFSAERTGGSVSTLTIQRTQQEDSAVYLCASSLRSVRDYTDTQYFGPGTRLTVL.

The chain's CDR3 is CASNPWPEGTEAFF. The CDR3 nucleotides are TGTGCCAGCAACCCTTGGCCGGAGGGCACTGAAGCTTTCTTT. The chain recombines TRBV28 with TRBJ1-1; D not certain. Trimming stripped 7 bases from V and 4 bases from J, with 16 bases between. CDR1 is MDHEN, CDR2 SYDVKM, per germline. This CDR3 comprises 14 residues.

This chain links TRBV4-2 with TRBJ2-2, with TRBD1 matching over 11 bases. Trimming removed 4 bases from V and 5 bases from J; junction bases left unmatched: 3. CDR1 is LGHNA and CDR2 is YNFKEQ in the germline V gene. CDR3 length: 15 residues. As DNA, the CDR3 is TGTGCCAGCAGCCCTTGGGACAGGGGGACCGGGGAGCTGTTTTTT. It yields the protein CASSPWDRGTGELFF.

This clone came up a few times. The CDR3 is CSVEDAGNTEAFF. CDR3 DNA: TGCAGCGTTGAAGATGCCGGGAACACTGAAGCTTTCTTT. The rearrangement uses TRBV29-1 and TRBJ1-1; D call uncertain. The germline gives CDR1 SQVTM, CDR2 ANQGSEA. The CDR3 covers 13 residues. Trimming took off 0 bases at V and 1 base at J, with 6 bases between the two ends. Supplemented by reference TRBV29-1 and TRBJ1-1, the full variable domain reads SAVISQKPSRDICQRGTSLTIQCQVDSQVTMMFWYRQQPGQSLTLIATANQGSEATYESGFVIDKFPISRPNLTFSTLTVSNMSPEDSSIYLCSVEDAGNTEAFFGQGTRLTVV.

The chain employs TRBV7-8 and TRBJ2-7; D possibly corresponds to TRBD1 (5 bases). Trimming removed 4 bases from V and 2 bases from J, with 18 bases in between. Germline V gene sequence: CDR1 SGHVS, CDR2 FQNEAQ. CDR3 length equals 16 residues. The CDR3 protein is CASSSNGAGNTYEQYF. CDR3 DNA sequence: TGTGCCAGCAGCTCAAATGGGGCAGGGAATACCTACGAGCAGTACTTC.

This clone was recorded a few times. The chain joins TRBV5-1 to TRBJ1-2; D not certain. The CDR3 sequence is 15 residues long. Between the trimmed V and J ends, which lost 4 bases and 0 bases, there was a span of 13 bases. Germline V lookup: CDR1 SGHRS, CDR2 YFSETQ. CDR3 sequence reads: CASSPGSSTNYGYTF. CDR3 in DNA: TGCGCCAGCAGCCCCGGGTCGAGCACTAACTATGGCTACACCTTC. The whole variable domain, remainder taken from reference TRBV5-1 and TRBJ1-2, is KAGVTQTPRYLIKTRGQQVTLSCSPISGHRSVSWYQQTPGQGLQFLFEYFSETQRNKGNFPGRFSGRQFSNSRSEMNVSTLELGDSALYLCASSPGSSTNYGYTFGSGTRLTVV.

CDR3 region: CASNRRELQEQYF. The CDR3 nucleotides are TGTGCCAGCAATCGGCGGGAGCTTCAAGAGCAGTACTTC. The V call is TRBV2, the J call TRBJ2-7; 7 bases align to TRBD2. V gave up 7 bases and J gave up 7 bases; unmatched junction bases: 10. Germline CDR1 is SNHLY and CDR2 is FYNNEI. CDR3 length equals 13 residues.

This clone was observed a few times. The chain has TRBV18 and TRBJ2-7, with TRBD2 matching 10 bases. V lost 3 bases, J lost 6 bases, and 11 bases stayed unmatched. CDR1 is KGHSH and CDR2 is LQKENI in the germline V gene. The CDR3 length is 16 residues. CDR3 coding DNA: TGTGCCAGCTCACCTCCCTCCAGCGGGAGGGCCGGCGAGCAGTACTTC. This sequence encodes CASSPPSSGRAGEQYF.

This clone came up a few times. This chain joins TRBV7-9 and TRBJ2-1; 7 bases agree with TRBD1. V was clipped by 5 bases and J by 4 bases; unmatched bases: 8. This CDR3 spans 15 amino acids. Germline V gene sequence: CDR1 SEHNR, CDR2 FQNEAQ (reference sequence). The CDR3 bases are TGTGCCAGCAGCACCCCGGGACAGTCATACAATGAGCAGTTCTTC. Translation gives CASSTPGQSYNEQFF.

In its sample, this clone was seen a few times. The V call is TRBV5-1, the J call TRBJ2-2, with D perhaps matching TRBD1 (6 bases). There are 16 residues in the CDR3. Trimming removed 9 bases from V and 0 bases from J, with 18 bases in between. Germline CDR1 is SGHRS and CDR2 is YFSETQ. The CDR3 sequence is CATRGQGSANTGELFF. DNA for the CDR3: TGCGCCACCCGCGGCCAGGGGAGCGCGAACACCGGGGAGCTGTTTTTT.

The J gene is TRBJ1-1, the V gene TRBV5-1; a weak D match, TRBD1 (5 bases). This CDR3 comprises 12 residues. V lost 0 bases and J 11 bases, leaving 11 bases between the germline ends. Per germline, CDR1 SGHRS and CDR2 YFSETQ. CDR3 residues: CASSLEGPTAFF. The CDR3 nucleotides read TGCGCCAGCAGCTTGGAGGGGCCAACCGCTTTCTTT.

V usage is TRBV30 and J usage is TRBJ1-2; 8 bases agree with TRBD1. The CDR3 extends over 11 amino acids. J was trimmed by 9 bases and V by 5 bases; bases with no gene match: 5. Germline loops: CDR1 GTSNPN, CDR2 SVGIG (reference sequence). DNA of the CDR3: TGTGCCTGGGATCAGGGGGCAAGCTACACCTTC. It encodes CAWDQGASYTF.

The chain carries TRBV4-2 and TRBJ2-5, with 9 bases fitting TRBD1. The CDR3 is 14 residues long. Germline V gene lookup returns CDR1 LGHNA and CDR2 YNFKEQ. The ends lost 4 bases at V and 2 bases at J; junction bases unmatched: 2. The CDR3 loop reads CASSLGQGQETQYF. In DNA, the CDR3 is TGTGCCAGCAGCCTTGGACAGGGGCAAGAGACCCAGTACTTC.

The genes are TRBV7-6 and TRBJ1-5; the D is unclear. The CDR3 is 13 amino acids. Germline V CDR1 and CDR2: SGHVS, FNYEAQ. V was trimmed by 5 bases and J by 5 bases, leaving 10 bases between them. The CDR3 loop is CASSPLRYQPQHF. In DNA form, the CDR3 reads TGTGCCAGCAGCCCCCTCAGATATCAGCCCCAGCATTTT.

The J gene is TRBJ2-1, the V gene TRBV7-9; a weak D match, TRBD2 (5 bases). The CDR3 has 16 amino acids. Germline V gene sequence: CDR1 SEHNR, CDR2 FQNEAQ (reference sequence). The V gene lost 3 bases and the J gene lost 0 bases, with 12 bases spanning the gap. CDR3 loop: CASSLVGGLSYNEQFF. For the CDR3, the DNA is TGTGCCAGCAGCTTGGTGGGCGGACTCTCCTACAATGAGCAGTTCTTC.

V gene TRBV30 combines with J gene TRBJ2-1; weak D call: TRBD2 (6 bases). This CDR3 comprises 12 residues. Germline loops: CDR1 GTSNPN, CDR2 SVGIG (reference sequence). Trimming removed 3 bases from V and 4 bases from J, with 7 bases in between. In DNA form, the CDR3 reads TGTGCCTGGAGCGGGGGTTACAATGAGCAGTTCTTC. The encoded protein is CAWSGGYNEQFF.

This CDR3 is CASRETGNQPQHF. In nucleotides, the CDR3 is TGTGCCAGCAGGGAGACAGGCAATCAGCCCCAGCATTTT. The rearrangement uses TRBV28 and TRBJ1-5; D might be TRBD1 (5 bases). This CDR3 contains 13 residues. Germline CDR1 and CDR2: MDHEN and SYDVKM. V was pared by 6 bases and J by 2 bases, with 8 bases between.

This clone was counted between two and nine times. J is TRBJ2-1 and V is TRBV5-1; 8 bases agree with TRBD1. Germline V gene lookup returns CDR1 SGHRS and CDR2 YFSETQ. V dropped 3 bases and J dropped 10; count of bases not matched to a gene: 6. The CDR3 is 13 residues long. CDR3 protein: CASSSGQGGEQFF. The CDR3 coding sequence is TGCGCCAGCAGCTCTGGACAGGGAGGAGAGCAGTTCTTC.